The 14 T cell receptor beta chains below were found in one sample sequenced in a study of OX40 agonist ivuxolimab in advanced cancers. The assay was immunoSEQ multiplex PCR, and TCRdb's table has in-frame clones only and misses some. The sample includes 58,000 or so clones, approximately 90% seen only once; the top ten take approximately 11%. The sample in question was CD4+ or CD8+ T cells sorted from blood, obtained in a trial of the OX40 agonist ivuxolimab. The source is an adult with an advanced solid tumor such as melanoma, head and neck, liver or kidney cancer.

This clone has just a few counts. The V call is TRBV6-1, the J call TRBJ2-7, with D perhaps given as TRBD1 or TRBD2 (5 bases each). V shed 10 bases and J shed 0 bases, with 10 bases lying between them. This CDR3 region has 12 residues. Germline CDR1 and CDR2: MNHNS and SASEGT. CDR3 DNA sequence: TGTGCCACGAACGGGGCCTCCTACGAGCAGTACTTC. Protein sequence: CATNGASYEQYF.

The chain employs TRBV30 and TRBJ2-1, with unresolved D. The CDR3 spans 13 residues. V lost 2 bases and J lost 7, with 12 bases in between. Germline V gives CDR1 GTSNPN, CDR2 SVGIG (reference sequence). The CDR3 here is CAWSSARSNEQFF. The CDR3 DNA sequence: TGTGCCTGGAGTTCTGCAAGGAGTAATGAGCAGTTCTTC.

J is TRBJ1-2 and V is TRBV5-4; TRBD1 matches at 8 bases. CDR3 length equals 15 residues. Looked up from germline, CDR1 is SGHNT and CDR2 is YYREEE (reference sequence). V lost 4 bases, J lost 3 bases, and 8 bases stayed unmatched. CDR3: CASSPDRELYYGYTF. The CDR3 DNA sequence: TGTGCCAGCAGCCCGGACAGGGAGCTCTACTATGGCTACACCTTC.

This clone was counted once. The V gene is TRBV7-9, the J gene TRBJ1-2, with unresolved D. Trimming took 5 bases from V and 8 from J, leaving 15 bases between them. The CDR3 loop spans 13 amino acids. Germline V gene data show CDR1 as SEHNR and CDR2 as FQNEAQ (reference sequence). The CDR3 loop reads CASSPWLTGGYTF. In DNA form, the CDR3 reads TGTGCCAGCAGCCCTTGGCTCACCGGGGGCTACACCTTC.

CDR3 sequence reads: CASSFRISYNEQFF. The CDR3 DNA is TGTGCCAGCAGCTTCAGGATTTCCTACAATGAGCAGTTCTTC. V gene TRBV7-2 combines with J gene TRBJ2-1; no clear D gene. Per germline, CDR1 SGHTA and CDR2 FQGNSA. The CDR3 runs to 14 residues. V was shortened by 3 bases and J by 1 base, with 7 bases between the two germline ends.

This sequence joins TRBV7-2 and TRBJ2-7; D remains unclear. Germline CDR1 reads SGHTA; CDR2 reads FQGNSA. This CDR3 spans 14 amino acids. V lost 1 base and J 2 bases, leaving 9 bases between the germline ends. CDR3 region: CASSLEAGTYEQYF. CDR3 nucleotides: TGTGCCAGCAGCTTAGAGGCCGGAACCTACGAGCAGTACTTC.

The gene calls are TRBV7-2 and TRBJ2-3; no reliable D call. This CDR3 is built from 14 residues. V shed 0 bases and J shed 2 bases, with 6 bases lying between them. The germline V gene has CDR1 SGHTA and CDR2 FQGNSA. CDR3 bases: TGTGCCAGCAGCTTAGCCGCCCACACAGATACGCAGTATTTT. Protein: CASSLAAHTDTQYF.

V usage is TRBV21-1 and J usage is TRBJ2-3. TRBV21-1 is designated a pseudogene. The CDR3 is 18 residues long. The CDR3 bases are TGTGCCAGCAGCAAAAAACGCCCATCGGGGCCCTCCACAGATACGCAGTATTTT. Translating it yields CASSKKRPSGPSTDTQYF.

This sequence joins TRBV28 and TRBJ2-5; 11 bases align to TRBD2. J was trimmed by 2 bases and V by 8 bases; bases with no gene match: 16. CDR3 size: 18 residues. CDR1 is MDHEN and CDR2 is SYDVKM in the germline V gene. The chain's CDR3 is CASPPDRLLAGGQETQYF. As DNA, the CDR3 is TGTGCCAGCCCTCCCGACCGGCTATTAGCGGGGGGGCAAGAGACCCAGTACTTC.

The V call is TRBV6-6, the J call TRBJ2-3, with D perhaps matching TRBD1 (5 bases). The germline CDR1 and CDR2 sequences are MNHNY and SVGAGI (reference sequence). The V end was cut by 2 bases, the J end by 6 bases, with 15 bases between. The CDR3 is 15 residues long. The CDR3 DNA is TGTGCCAGCAGTTACGCCGGACAAGACCCGGATACGCAGTATTTT. Translation: CASSYAGQDPDTQYF.

The chain couples TRBV9 to TRBJ2-5, with D perhaps TRBD2 (6 bases). V lost 0 bases and J lost 5, with 11 bases in between. CDR1 is SGDLS, CDR2 YYNGEE, per germline. CDR3 length: 14 residues. The CDR3 sequence: CASSVGGGVETQYF. The CDR3 DNA is TGTGCCAGCAGCGTAGGAGGAGGGGTGGAGACCCAGTACTTC.

The chain is built from TRBV2 and TRBJ1-4; D is uncertain. V was shortened by 7 bases and J by 4 bases, with 10 bases between the two germline ends. The V gene's germline CDR1 is SNHLY and CDR2 FYNNEI. The CDR3 covers 13 residues. The CDR3 coding sequence is TGTGCCAGCAATACCGAAAATAATGAAAAACTGTTTTTT. It yields the protein CASNTENNEKLFF. Combining the CDR3 with reference TRBV2 and TRBJ1-4 gives the whole variable domain EPEVTQTPSHQVTQMGQEVILRCVPISNHLYFYWYRQILGQKVEFLVSFYNNEISEKSEIFDDQFSVERPDGSNFTLKIRSTKLEDSAMYFCASNTENNEKLFFGSGTQLSVL.

V is TRBV5-1 and J is TRBJ1-1; no clear D gene. The CDR3 is 14 amino acids. The germline CDR1 and CDR2 sequences are SGHRS and YFSETQ. The V and J ends lost 0 bases and 4 bases respectively, with 10 bases between them. The CDR3 is CASSLGFGVTEAFF. The CDR3 region has the DNA TGCGCCAGCAGCTTGGGGTTTGGCGTCACTGAAGCTTTCTTT.

This clone was seen only a few times. The gene calls are TRBV6-1 and TRBJ1-5; D possibly corresponds to TRBD1 (6 bases). This CDR3 region has 17 residues. CDR1 is MNHNS and CDR2 is SASEGT in the germline V gene. Trimming removed 4 bases at V and 3 bases at J, with 19 bases between. The CDR3 nucleotides are TGTGCCAGCAGTGTAAGACCTGGGGGGGCCGACAATCAGCCCCAGCATTTT. Translating gives CASSVRPGGADNQPQHF.